This T cell receptor (beta chain) was found in a study of graft-versus-host responses after intestinal transplantation. Only one count was recorded for this clone. Repertoires were generated with immunoSEQ multiplex PCR, while TCRdb's copy carries only in-frame clones and drops some. The sample records 6,000 to 7,000 clones, roughly 25% being singletons. At the end of the reaction, proliferating CFSE-low CD3+CD4+ and CD3+CD8+ responders were sorted. This CDR3 has 14 amino acids. V was shortened by 0 bases and J by 0 bases, with 4 bases between the two germline ends. Germline loops: CDR1 LNHDA, CDR2 SQIVND (reference sequence).

The sequencing used alloreactive CD4+ T cells from a mixed lymphocyte reaction culture, collected before transplantation. Subset specified: CFSE-low proliferating T cells sorted from approximately 6-day pre-transplant mixed lymphocyte reaction (GvH or HvG direction). This receptor was identified in a human patient who was an organ donor for intestinal transplantation. J is TRBJ2-3 and V is TRBV19; D gene ambiguous. CDR3 in DNA: TGTGCCAGTAGTATAGACCCAAGCACAGATACGCAGTATTTT. As protein: CASSIDPSTDTQYF. Based on the CDR3 plus reference TRBV19 and TRBJ2-3, the full variable domain is DGGITQSPKYLFRKEGQNVTLSCEQNLNHDAMYWYRQDPGQGLRLIYYSQIVNDFQKGDIAEGYSVSREKKESFPLTVTSAQKNPTAFYLCASSIDPSTDTQYFGPGTRLTVL.